These T cell receptor beta chains were read from a single sample in a study of cytomegalovirus exposure and HLA in healthy donors. TCRdb's table, derived via immunoSEQ multiplex PCR, lists solely in-frame clones and lacks some. This table has 200,000 to 250,000 clones, approximately 87% appearing once. The material sequenced was PBMCs. All receptors come from a woman between 18 and 29 years old in good health and CMV-seronegative. Both conserved end residues are part of each CDR3.

>TRBV5-6|TRBJ2-6
CASSADRGGSGANVLTF
>TRBV20-1|TRBJ1-4
CSAVDREKLFF
>TRBV27|TRBJ1-4
CASSSSRPGTNEKLFF
>TRBV28|TRBJ2-7
CASSYGQGPYEQYF
>TRBV9|TRBJ2-5
CASSAQGAPQETQYF
>TRBV5-1|TRBJ2-3
CASSFDSRSTDTQYF
>TRBV7-8|TRBJ1-2
CASTRGTQANYGYTF
>TRBV5-1|TRBJ1-1
CASSIGGRDTEAFF
>TRBV5-4|TRBJ1-2
CASSLAGYGYTF
>TRBV7-3|TRBJ2-2
CASSFTNTGELFF
>TRBV5-1|TRBJ2-2
CASSSGQGGTGELFF
>TRBV30|TRBJ2-1
CAWRVGGAGEQFF
>TRBV27|TRBJ2-5
CASSFDRGQETQYF